One sample yielded the 24 T cell receptor beta chains listed below, sequenced in a study of T cells in Graves' hyperthyroidism and ophthalmopathy. TCR beta CDR3 region amplification was performed from RNA transcripts. TCR CDR3 regions were first amplified by RT-PCR with HTBI primers. TCRdb ran MiXCR on the multiplex PCR reads and lists one entry per CDR3 protein. Of a few hundred thousand distinct CDR3 sequences in the sample, roughly 15% are singletons; the top ten hold approximately 15%. Sequenced sample: blood. The receptors shown here come from a woman aged 40-49 years with Graves' hyperthyroidism.

Many counts were recorded for this clonotype. The genes are TRBV7-8 and TRBJ1-1, with a tentative D call TRBD1 (5 bases). The CDR3 extends over 13 amino acids. Trimming shortened V by 4 bases and J by 8 bases, and 14 bases separated the two germline ends. Germline V gives CDR1 SGHVS, CDR2 FQNEAQ. CDR3 region: CASSYGFNREAFF. The DNA for the CDR3 is TGTGCCAGCAGCTACGGTTTTAACAGGGAAGCTTTCTTT.

This clonotype appeared many times. The chain links TRBV28 to TRBJ1-2; 8 positions agree with TRBD1. The CDR3 extends over 13 amino acids. Unmatched junction bases numbered 4, after V lost 2 bases and J lost 8 bases. CDR1 is MDHEN and CDR2 is SYDVKM in the germline V gene. CDR3 residues: CASSLPQGEGYTF. The CDR3, as DNA: TGTGCCAGCAGTTTACCACAGGGGGAAGGCTACACCTTC.

This clonotype was found a few times. V and J are TRBV14 and TRBJ2-1; TRBD2 agrees at 11 bases. V lost 2 bases to trimming and J lost 2 bases; unmatched junction nucleotides: 5. Germline CDR1 is SGHDN and CDR2 is FVKESK. The CDR3 sequence is 17 residues long. The CDR3 DNA reads TGTGCCAGCAGCCAACCGGGACTAGCGGTTGCCTACAATGAGCAGTTCTTC. Residues: CASSQPGLAVAYNEQFF. Full variable domain (outside the CDR3, taken from reference TRBV14 and TRBJ2-1): EAGVTQFPSHSVIEKGQTVTLRCDPISGHDNLYWYRRVMGKEIKFLLHFVKESKQDESGMPNNRFLAERTGGTYSTLKVQPAELEDSGVYFCASSQPGLAVAYNEQFFGPGTRLTVL.

The sample holds many counts of this clonotype. The V gene is TRBV28, the J gene TRBJ2-7; D is uncertain. Looked up from germline, CDR1 is MDHEN and CDR2 is SYDVKM. The CDR3 sequence is 14 residues long. Trimming removed 5 bases at V and 2 bases at J, with 13 bases between. This chain's CDR3 is CASSTGPSPYEQYF. The CDR3 DNA reads TGTGCCAGCAGTACCGGGCCGAGCCCCTACGAGCAGTACTTC.

Only one count was recorded for this clonotype. A read error is possible here, since a much larger clone lies one base away. This chain links TRBV6-2 or TRBV6-3 with TRBJ2-5; either TRBD1 or TRBD2 may supply D (5 bases each). Germline values: CDR1 MNHEY, CDR2 SVGEGT. The CDR3 covers 16 residues. CDR3 nucleotide sequence: TGTGCCGGCAGGCTAGACGGGACGGCAAACCAAGAGACCCAGTACTTC. This encodes CAGRLDGTANQETQYF.

A remark on this clonotype: One base away lies a much larger clone, so this may be a sequencing read error. V gene TRBV3-1 combines with J gene TRBJ2-7; D gene unclear. The tail of the sequence fits TRBJ2-1 better, so the J call may be wrong. From germline, CDR1 is LGHDT and CDR2 YNNKEL (reference sequence). The CDR3 sequence is 14 residues long. As DNA, the CDR3 is TGTGCCAGCAGCTTTCGCAGGAGCTCCTACGAGCAGTTCTTC. Protein sequence: CASSFRRSSYEQFF.

The gene calls are TRBV4-2 and TRBJ2-1; tentatively, D is TRBD2 (5 bases). The CDR3 spans 18 residues. The ends were cut back, 1 base at V and 6 bases at J, with 22 bases in the middle. Germline assignment: CDR1 LGHNA and CDR2 YNFKEQ. The CDR3 bases are TGTGCCAGCAGCCAAGGACTCCTACTAGGAACGGCTAGCAATGAGCAGTTCTTC. It encodes CASSQGLLLGTASNEQFF.

This clonotype was observed a few times. The chain is built from TRBV27 and TRBJ1-2; D is ambiguous. This CDR3 region has 11 residues. CDR1 is MNHEY, CDR2 SMNVEV, per germline (reference sequence). The V end was cut by 8 bases, the J end by 7 bases, with 11 bases between. Here the CDR3 DNA reads TGTGCCAGCTTGGGGATGGGTGGCTACACCTTC. It yields the protein CASLGMGGYTF.

The chain carries TRBV29-1 and TRBJ2-5, with 12 bases matching TRBD2. Germline lookup yields CDR1 SQVTM and CDR2 ANQGSEA. The trim removed 7 bases at V and 7 bases at J, leaving 10 bases unmatched. CDR3 length: 14 residues. The CDR3 bases are TGCAGCGGGACTAGCGGGACGATGCTGGGGACCCAGTACTTC. Translating gives CSGTSGTMLGTQYF.

This clonotype was detected ten times or more. The CDR3 DNA follows: TGTGCCAGCAGTTACCTCATAGGACAGACTGACTATGGCTACACCTTC. Translating it yields CASSYLIGQTDYGYTF. The rearrangement joins TRBV6-2 or TRBV6-3 to TRBJ1-2, with D possibly being TRBD1 (6 bases). This CDR3 comprises 16 residues. The V and J ends lost 2 bases and 3 bases respectively, with 16 bases between them. Germline V lookup: CDR1 MNHEY, CDR2 SVGEGT.

The rearrangement uses TRBV10-3 and TRBJ1-5; 8 bases align to TRBD1. The germline CDR1 and CDR2 sequences are ENHRY and SYGVKD. The CDR3 covers 13 residues. Trimming took 10 bases from V and 7 from J; bases not matched to a gene: 9. The CDR3 loop reads CATSTGVEQPQHF. The CDR3 region has the DNA TGTGCCACCTCGACAGGGGTGGAGCAGCCCCAGCATTTT.

In its sample, this clonotype was seen many times. The chain carries TRBV11-2 and TRBJ2-5; 14 bases line up with TRBD2. V was pared by 4 bases and J by 5 bases, with 6 bases of the junction left unmatched. The CDR3 loop spans 16 amino acids. In germline, CDR1 is SGHAT, CDR2 FQNNGV. CDR3 sequence: CASSSLGTSGSETQYF. CDR3 DNA: TGTGCCAGCAGCTCCCTCGGGACTAGCGGGAGCGAGACCCAGTACTTC. Combining the CDR3 with reference TRBV11-2 and TRBJ2-5 gives the whole variable domain EAGVAQSPRYKIIEKRQSVAFWCNPISGHATLYWYQQILGQGPKLLIQFQNNGVVDDSQLPKDRFSAERLKGVDSTLKIQPAKLEDSAVYLCASSSLGTSGSETQYFGPGTRLLVL.

In this sample, this clonotype turned up many times. The CDR3 is CASSTQRTVSGANVLTF. CDR3 in DNA: TGTGCCAGCAGTACACAGCGTACCGTCTCTGGGGCCAACGTCCTGACTTTC. The chain links TRBV2 to TRBJ2-6; D is unresolved. Deletions cut 5 bases from V and 0 bases from J, with 14 bases between. CDR1 and CDR2 (germline): SNHLY, FYNNEI. This CDR3 is built from 17 residues.

The chain has TRBV6-2 or TRBV6-3 and TRBJ2-2, with D uncertain. This CDR3 is 14 amino acids long. V lost 4 bases to trimming and J lost 0 bases, with 6 bases between them. The germline V gene encodes CDR1 MNHEY and CDR2 SVGEGT. CDR3 in amino acids: CASSSVPNTGELFF. The CDR3 DNA follows: TGTGCCAGCAGTTCAGTCCCGAACACCGGGGAGCTGTTTTTT.

This clonotype was seen ten or more times. This chain links TRBV7-8 with TRBJ2-1, with 11 positions matching TRBD2. CDR3 size: 15 residues. From germline, CDR1 is SGHVS and CDR2 FQNEAQ. V trimming: 6 bases; J trimming: 8 bases; junction bases outside the gene matches: 9. CDR3 residues: CASRGTSGIGDEQFF. CDR3 sequence (DNA): TGTGCCAGCAGGGGGACTAGCGGAATCGGGGATGAGCAGTTCTTC.

Only a few counts were recorded for this clonotype. The rearrangement links TRBV28 to TRBJ1-5, with 7 positions matching TRBD1. CDR1 is MDHEN, CDR2 SYDVKM, per germline. The CDR3 sequence is 15 residues long. The V and J ends lost 2 bases and 4 bases, in that order; junction bases with no gene match: 5. CDR3 protein: CASSLTVDRNQPQHF. CDR3 nucleotides: TGTGCCAGCAGTTTAACCGTGGACAGGAATCAGCCCCAGCATTTT.

This chain connects TRBV5-5 to TRBJ1-1, with TRBD1 matching 7 bases. V shed 3 bases and J 0 bases; nucleotides not matched to a gene: 11. The germline V gene has CDR1 SGHKS and CDR2 YYEKEE (reference sequence). The CDR3 is made up of 17 amino acids. CDR3 nucleotide sequence: TGTGCCAGCAGCTCCGGGACGGGACAGAACATGAACACTGAAGCTTTCTTT. Translating gives CASSSGTGQNMNTEAFF.

Many counts were recorded for this clonotype. The chain links TRBV10-3 to TRBJ1-2; 8 bases agree with TRBD1. With V trimmed by 3 bases and J by 3 bases, 3 bases remained unmatched. The CDR3 loop spans 14 amino acids. CDR1 ENHRY and CDR2 SYGVKD come from the germline V gene. DNA for the CDR3: TGTGCCATCAGTGACAGGGGGCGCGACTATGGCTACACCTTC. Translated: CAISDRGRDYGYTF.

This clonotype showed up many times. The chain is built from TRBV20-1 and TRBJ2-3, with D possibly TRBD2 on 6 matching bases. The CDR3 has 13 residues. Germline assignment: CDR1 DFQATT and CDR2 SNEGSKA (reference sequence). Trimming shortened V by 0 bases and J by 5 bases, and 9 bases separated the two germline ends. The CDR3 DNA reads TGCAGTGCTAGAGATCTCGGGGGAGATACGCAGTATTTT. Amino acids: CSARDLGGDTQYF.

In its sample, this clonotype was seen many times. The CDR3 DNA reads TGTGCCAGCAGAGAGACGGCGAGCTCTGGAAACACCATATATTTT. Its translation is CASRETASSGNTIYF. V and J are TRBV28 and TRBJ1-3; D is uncertain. There are 15 residues in the CDR3. V lost 6 bases and J lost 0, with 12 bases in between. Germline-derived CDR1 and CDR2 are MDHEN and SYDVKM.

There are many counts of this clonotype. The chain recombines TRBV6-1 with TRBJ1-2, with a weak D call TRBD1 (5 bases). Deletions cut 3 bases from V and 6 bases from J, with 11 bases between. CDR3 length equals 13 residues. Germline-derived CDR1 and CDR2 are MNHNS and SASEGT. CDR3 in DNA: TGTGCCAGCAGTGACGGCAGGGATCATGGCTACACCTTC. This sequence encodes CASSDGRDHGYTF.

The genes are TRBV30 and TRBJ1-5, with TRBD1 matching over 7 bases. The CDR3 runs to 13 residues. Germline V CDR1 and CDR2: GTSNPN, SVGIG (reference sequence). Trimming removed 0 bases from V and 7 bases from J; junction bases left unmatched: 3. The CDR3 DNA reads as TGTGCCTGGAGTGTCGGGACAGCCCAGCCCCAGCATTTT. Its translation is CAWSVGTAQPQHF. Using reference TRBV30 and TRBJ1-5 for the parts outside the CDR3, the full variable domain is SQTIHQWPATLVQPVGSPLSLECTVEGTSNPNLYWYRQAAGRGLQLLFYSVGIGQISSEVPQNLSASRPQDRQFILSSKKLLLSDSGFYLCAWSVGTAQPQHFGDGTRLSIL.

This clonotype has a count of ten or more. The chain joins TRBV2 to TRBJ2-3; the match to TRBD2 covers 16 bases. Germline V CDR1 and CDR2: SNHLY, FYNNEI. This CDR3 is 14 amino acids long. The junction had 2 bases not matched to a gene; V was cut back by 10 bases and J by 4 bases. The CDR3 reads CAKGLAGGPDTQYF. In DNA, the CDR3 is TGTGCCAAGGGACTAGCGGGAGGGCCAGATACGCAGTATTTT.

A few counts support this clonotype. A single base separates this from a much larger clone, so it may be a read error. V and J are TRBV7-9 and TRBJ2-7; weak D call: TRBD1 (5 bases). Germline V CDR1 and CDR2: SEHNR, FQNEAQ (reference sequence). The CDR3 is 13 residues long. The CDR3, as DNA: TGTGCCAGCAGCTACCAGGGTTCCTACGAGCAGTGCTTC. It codes for CASSYQGSYEQCF.